The entry that follows covers one TCR beta chain sequence. A read error is possible here, since a much larger clone lies one base away. The sample comes from a study of T cells in Graves' hyperthyroidism and ophthalmopathy. RNA transcripts were the template for amplifying TCR beta CDR3 regions. An initial round of RT-PCR targeting the TCR CDR3 relied on the HTBI primer set. From the multiplex PCR reads, TCRdb called clonotypes with MiXCR, one entry per CDR3 protein. The sample holds more than 650,000 distinct CDR3 sequences, 14% seen once. The CDR3 totals 15 residues. The germline V gene has CDR1 SEHNR and CDR2 FQNEAQ (reference sequence).

Sequenced sample: blood. The chain uses TRBV7-9 and TRBJ2-7, with TRBD1 matching 10 bases. The source is a young woman with Graves' hyperthyroidism. CDR3 protein: CASSFRDRGSYGQYF. The CDR3 nucleotides read TGTGCCAGCAGCTTTCGGGACAGGGGAAGTTACGGGCAGTACTTC.